This T cell receptor (beta chain) stems from a study of T cell responses to AZD1222 COVID-19 vaccine. The assay was immunoSEQ multiplex PCR, and TCRdb's table has in-frame clones only and misses some. The sample carries just under 75,000 clones, 80% recorded once. The CDR3 loop spans 14 amino acids. V was clipped by 6 bases and J by 0 bases, with 9 bases between them. This TCR was recovered from an adult who received the AZD1222 COVID-19 vaccine. The sample here was peripheral blood, taken 28 days after the second AZD1222 dose. The chain links TRBV6-7 to TRBJ1-5; no reliable D call. TRBV6-7 is reported as an ORF; its role is uncertain. CDR3 loop: CASRPTISNQPQHF. The CDR3 DNA sequence: TGTGCCAGCAGACCTACAATTAGCAATCAGCCCCAGCATTTT.